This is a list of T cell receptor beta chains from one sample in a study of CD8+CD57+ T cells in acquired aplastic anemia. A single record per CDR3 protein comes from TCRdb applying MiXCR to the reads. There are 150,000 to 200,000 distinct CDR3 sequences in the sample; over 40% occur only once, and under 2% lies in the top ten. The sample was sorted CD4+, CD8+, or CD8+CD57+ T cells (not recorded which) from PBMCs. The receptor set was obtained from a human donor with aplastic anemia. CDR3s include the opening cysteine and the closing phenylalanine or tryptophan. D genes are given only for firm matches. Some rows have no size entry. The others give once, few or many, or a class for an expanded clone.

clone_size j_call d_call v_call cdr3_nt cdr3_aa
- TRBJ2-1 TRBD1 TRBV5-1 TGCGCCAGCAGCTTCTCAGGGGGCGGGCCTATACAGTTCTTC CASSFSGGGPIQFF
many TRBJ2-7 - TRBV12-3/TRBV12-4 TGTGCCAGCAGTTTACGTAGCAACTACGAGCAGTACTTC CASSLRSNYEQYF
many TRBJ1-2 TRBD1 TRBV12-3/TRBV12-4 TGTGCCAGCACCTGGACAGGGGTAGGCTACACCTTC CASTWTGVGYTF
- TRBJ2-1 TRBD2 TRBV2 TGTGCCAGCAGCCGATTTTCACTAGCGGGGGGGGTTGAGCAGTTCTTC CASSRFSLAGGVEQFF
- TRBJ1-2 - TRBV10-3 TGTGCCATCAGTCTAATGCAGGGAGGTGGCTACACCTTC CAISLMQGGGYTF
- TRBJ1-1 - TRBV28 TGTGCCAGCAGGTCCCAGGGTTTCACTGAAGCTTTCTTT CASRSQGFTEAFF
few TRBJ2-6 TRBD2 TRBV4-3 TGCGCCAGCAGCCAAGAGGCAGCGGGGGTCCGCTCTGGGGCCAACGTCCTGACTTTC CASSQEAAGVRSGANVLTF
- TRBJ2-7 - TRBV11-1 TGTGCCAGCAGCTTAGCAGGCGGTTTCGAGAGCTCCTACGAGCAGTACTTC CASSLAGGFESSYEQYF
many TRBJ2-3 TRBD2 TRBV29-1 TGCAGCGTTACTAGCGGGAGGTTTCCAGATACGCAGTATTTT CSVTSGRFPDTQYF
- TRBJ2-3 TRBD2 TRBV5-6 TGTGCCAGCAGCTCAACCGGGACTAGCCGGACAGATACGCAGTATTTT CASSSTGTSRTDTQYF
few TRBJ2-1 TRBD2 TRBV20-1 TGCAGTGCTAGAGAGCTCATAGCGGGAGCCGACAATGAGCAGTTCTTC CSARELIAGADNEQFF
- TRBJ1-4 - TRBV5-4 TGTGCCAGCAGCGCCGGGGCTAATGAAAAACTGTTTTTT CASSAGANEKLFF
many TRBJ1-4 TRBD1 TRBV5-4 TGTGCCAGCAGCTTGGCAGGGGGTAACGAAAAACTGTTTTTT CASSLAGGNEKLFF
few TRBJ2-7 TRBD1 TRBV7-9 TGTGCCAGCAGCCGGGATGACAGGGTCTACGAGCAGTACTTC CASSRDDRVYEQYF
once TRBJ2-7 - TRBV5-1 TGCGCCAGCAGAGGGGGTGGGAGCTCCTACGAGCAGTACTTC CASRGGGSSYEQYF
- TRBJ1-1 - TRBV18 TGTGCCAGCTCACCACTTCGGGCAGGGGCCGAAGCTTTCTTT CASSPLRAGAEAFF
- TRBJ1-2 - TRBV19 TGTGCCAGTAGTATCTCGGCGGGAGGTGGATATGGCTACACCTTC CASSISAGGGYGYTF
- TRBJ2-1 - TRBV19 TGTGCCAGTAGTGCCCCGCGGTCCCGGGCGGACAAGGCCCTTGGTGAGCAGTTCTTC CASSAPRSRADKALGEQFF
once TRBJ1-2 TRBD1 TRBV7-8 TGTGCCAGCAGCTTGGTCACAGGGGGGAGCTATGGCTACACCTTC CASSLVTGGSYGYTF
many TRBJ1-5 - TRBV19 TGTGCCAGTAGTAATGTCAAGATTGTTGGCTCGGCCCAGCATTTT CASSNVKIVGSAQHF
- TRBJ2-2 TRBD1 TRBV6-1 TGTGCCAGCAGCAATCTAGGGACAGACAACACCGGGGAGCTGTTTTTT CASSNLGTDNTGELFF
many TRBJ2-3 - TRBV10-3 TGTGCCATCACACGGGACTTTAGCACAGATACGCAGTATTTT CAITRDFSTDTQYF
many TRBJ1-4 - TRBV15 TGTGCCACCAGCGGCGACAGCATCCTTAATGAAAAACTGTTTTTT CATSGDSILNEKLFF
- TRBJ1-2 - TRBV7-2 TGTGCCAGCAGTTCAGCGGGGGCCTATGGCTACACCTTC CASSSAGAYGYTF
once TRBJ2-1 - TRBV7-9 TGTGCCAGCATGAATATTGAGCAGTTCTTC CASMNIEQFF
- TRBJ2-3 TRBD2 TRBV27 TGTGCCAGCAGTTACCTAGCGGGTCCGTCCACAGATACGCAGTATTTT CASSYLAGPSTDTQYF
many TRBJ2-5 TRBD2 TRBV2 TGTGCCAGCAGTGAAACAGCGGGGCCTCTTGCCCAGTACTTC CASSETAGPLAQYF
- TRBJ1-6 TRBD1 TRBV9 TGTGCCAGCAGCGTAGGACAGGGGGAGAATTCACCCCTCCACTTT CASSVGQGENSPLHF
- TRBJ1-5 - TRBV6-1 TGTGCCAGCACGAGGCAGGTGCAGAATAGCAATCAGCCCCAGCATTTT CASTRQVQNSNQPQHF
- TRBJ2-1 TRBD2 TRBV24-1 TGTGCCACCAGGGGACTAGCGGGAAACAATGAGCAGTTCTTC CATRGLAGNNEQFF
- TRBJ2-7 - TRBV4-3 TGCGCCAGCAGCCAGTTCACGGGGAGCTACGAGCAGTACTTC CASSQFTGSYEQYF
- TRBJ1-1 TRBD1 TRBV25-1 TGTGCCAGCAGTGAACCGGGACAGGGGAACACTGAAGCTTTCTTT CASSEPGQGNTEAFF
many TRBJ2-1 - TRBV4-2 TGTGCCAGCAGCCCTGGGACTCCTCTAACCTCCTACAATGAGCAGTTCTTC CASSPGTPLTSYNEQFF
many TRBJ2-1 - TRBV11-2 TGTGCCAGCAGCAATACCCAGGACCGCAATGAGCAGTTCTTC CASSNTQDRNEQFF
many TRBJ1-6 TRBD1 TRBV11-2 TGTGCCAGCAGCCACGGACAGGGAACCTCCTATAATTCACCCCTCCACTTT CASSHGQGTSYNSPLHF
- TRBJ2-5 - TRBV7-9 TGTGCCAGCAGCCCTAGTGGCTCTGGAGAGACCCAGTACTTC CASSPSGSGETQYF
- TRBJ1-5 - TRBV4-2 TGTGCCAGCAGCCCCCCAATGGAGGGGCGAGTTCAGCCCCAGCATTTT CASSPPMEGRVQPQHF
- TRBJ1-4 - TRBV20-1 TGCAGTGCCGCGGCAGGGGCAGAAAAACTGTTTTTT CSAAAGAEKLFF
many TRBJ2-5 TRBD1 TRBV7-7 TGTGCTAGCAGTGCCGGGACAGGGGTTGAGACCCAGTACTTC CASSAGTGVETQYF
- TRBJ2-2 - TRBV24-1 TGTGCCACCGGGACCTCACCCGGGGAGCTGTTTTTT CATGTSPGELFF
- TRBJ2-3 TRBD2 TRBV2 TGTGCCACCAAAAGAGCGGGAGGGGCAGATACGCAGTATTTT CATKRAGGADTQYF
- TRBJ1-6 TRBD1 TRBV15 TGTGCCACCAGCAGAGGACAGGGAGATTCACCCCTCCACTTT CATSRGQGDSPLHF
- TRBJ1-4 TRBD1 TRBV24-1 TGTGCCACCAGTGATCCAGGGGGTCGTGAGGAAAAACTGTTTTTT CATSDPGGREEKLFF
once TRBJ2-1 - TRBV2 TGTGCCAGCAGTGAATTCGGGGTATTGTACAATGAGCAGTTCTTC CASSEFGVLYNEQFF
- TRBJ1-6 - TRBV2 TGCGCCAGCAGTGAGCCCAAGGGTGGCTCACCCCTCCACTTT CASSEPKGGSPLHF